This entry concerns a single T cell receptor (beta chain). The source of the sample is a study of OX40 agonist ivuxolimab in advanced cancers. Trimming cost V 4 bases and J 3 bases; bases outside gene matches: 14. The CDR3 has 18 residues. The germline CDR1 and CDR2 sequences are SGDLS and YYNGEE. Assay: immunoSEQ multiplex PCR; the TCRdb copy retains only in-frame clones and omits some. The sample has some 69,000 clones; roughly 90% are singletons. This sequence joins TRBV9 and TRBJ2-1; 9 bases agree with TRBD1. This sample comprised CD4+ or CD8+ T cells sorted from blood, obtained in a trial of the OX40 agonist ivuxolimab. The source is an adult with an advanced solid tumor such as melanoma, head and neck, liver or kidney cancer. Here the CDR3 reads CASSLGTGRAVYYNEQFF. DNA for the CDR3: TGTGCCAGCAGCCTCGGGACAGGGAGGGCCGTCTACTACAATGAGCAGTTCTTC.